These 22 T cell receptor beta chains were sequenced from one sample in a study of T cells in Graves' hyperthyroidism and ophthalmopathy. There were TCR beta CDR3 regions amplified from RNA transcripts. An initial round of RT-PCR targeting the TCR CDR3 relied on the HTBI primer set. One entry per CDR3 protein, called by TCRdb with MiXCR from the multiplex PCR reads. The sample lists a few hundred thousand distinct CDR3 sequences; around 19% were seen once. The sequenced sample consisted of blood. The receptor set was obtained from a middle-aged man with Graves' hyperthyroidism.

This chain uses TRBV28 with TRBJ1-4; tentatively, D is TRBD1 (5 bases). The CDR3 totals 15 residues. Germline V gives CDR1 MDHEN, CDR2 SYDVKM. V lost 2 bases and J 6 bases, leaving 13 bases between the germline ends. The DNA of the CDR3 is TGTGCCAGCAGTTTACTCGGGACGGACGATGAAAAACTGTTTTTT. This codes for CASSLLGTDDEKLFF.

The V and J genes are TRBV20-1 and TRBJ2-2; 9 bases align to TRBD1. J lost 4 bases, V lost 2 bases, and 5 bases had no gene match. This CDR3 is 15 amino acids long. Germline CDR1 reads DFQATT; CDR2 reads SNEGSKA (reference sequence). For the CDR3, the DNA is TGCAGTGCTAGACCGGGACAGGGTTTCACCGGGGAGCTGTTTTTT. This sequence encodes CSARPGQGFTGELFF.

A note on this clonotype: An end of the junction differs from the germline gene, which may be a read error. V gene TRBV6-2 or TRBV6-3 combines with J gene TRBJ1-2; TRBD1 might be the D (5 bases). This CDR3 spans 16 amino acids. Germline loops: CDR1 MNHEY, CDR2 SVGEGT. CDR3 amino acids: CGSSFSTVPGPYGYTF. The CDR3 bases are TGTGGCAGCAGTTTCTCAACAGTTCCAGGGCCGTATGGCTACACCTTC.

The chain carries TRBV5-4 and TRBJ2-5; tentatively, D is TRBD2 (6 bases). CDR3 length: 15 amino acids. Germline lookup yields CDR1 SGHNT and CDR2 YYREEE (reference sequence). With 4 bases removed from V and 5 bases from J, the gap between germline ends came to 18 bases. The CDR3 region is CASSSGVGGRETQYF. Written as DNA, the CDR3 is TGTGCCAGCAGCAGTGGCGTGGGGGGTAGGGAGACCCAGTACTTC.

This clonotype appeared many times. V usage is TRBV9 and J usage is TRBJ1-2; no definite D call. Germline V gene sequence: CDR1 SGDLS, CDR2 YYNGEE. V lost 4 bases and J 6 bases, leaving 16 bases between the germline ends. CDR3 length: 14 residues. CDR3 DNA: TGTGCCAGCAGCTCTCGGGCAGTTCAGGATGGCTACACCTTC. Its translation is CASSSRAVQDGYTF. The variable domain in full, with the rest retrieved from reference TRBV9 and TRBJ1-2, is DSGVTQTPKHLITATGQRVTLRCSPRSGDLSVYWYQQSLDQGLQFLIQYYNGEERAKGNILERFSAQQFPDLHSELNLSSLELGDSALYFCASSSRAVQDGYTFGSGTRLTVV.

This clonotype has ten or more counts. CDR3 in DNA: TGCGCCAGCAGCCCCCCGGGACTAGCGCACCAAGAGACCCAGTACTTC. Protein sequence: CASSPPGLAHQETQYF. V usage is TRBV5-1 and J usage is TRBJ2-5, with 10 bases fitting TRBD2. Germline values: CDR1 SGHRS, CDR2 YFSETQ. This CDR3 has 16 residues. V shed 4 bases and J 0 bases; nucleotides not matched to a gene: 6.

This clonotype has at least ten counts. The J gene is TRBJ2-2, the V gene TRBV3-1; 11 bases align to TRBD2. V dropped 0 bases and J dropped 0; count of bases not matched to a gene: 9. Germline CDR1 reads LGHDT; CDR2 reads YNNKEL (reference sequence). This CDR3 comprises 20 residues. The CDR3 nucleotides are TGTGCCAGCAGCCAAGATCTCGGGCTAGCGGGGGGAGCGAACACCGGGGAGCTGTTTTTT. This gives the protein CASSQDLGLAGGANTGELFF.

The table lists this clonotype with many counts. V usage is TRBV28 and J usage is TRBJ1-1, with D possibly matching TRBD1 (5 bases). Trimming cost V 4 bases and J 1 base, with 16 bases left between them. The germline CDR1 and CDR2 sequences are MDHEN and SYDVKM. The CDR3 covers 16 residues. Here the CDR3 reads CASSYLSPGGNTEAFF. CDR3 sequence (DNA): TGTGCCAGCAGTTACCTTTCCCCCGGGGGGAACACTGAAGCTTTCTTT.

The table lists this clonotype with many counts. The genes are TRBV9 and TRBJ1-1; 7 bases align to TRBD1. This CDR3 is 13 amino acids long. Germline V lookup: CDR1 SGDLS, CDR2 YYNGEE. Germline trimming cut 4 bases from V and 7 bases from J; bases unmatched to any gene: 7. CDR3 residues: CASSTGTENEAFF. DNA of the CDR3: TGTGCCAGCAGCACGGGGACAGAGAATGAAGCTTTCTTT.

Comments on this clonotype: A single base separates this from a much larger clone, so it may be a read error. V is TRBV5-1 and J is TRBJ1-3, with 9 bases fitting TRBD1. Germline V CDR1 and CDR2: SGHRS, YFSETQ. The CDR3 sequence is 16 residues long. V shed 3 bases, J shed 2 bases, and the junction held 6 bases outside the gene matches. CDR3 bases: TGCGCCAGCAGCTCGGACAGGGGATGGCCTGGAAACACCATATATTTT. Encoded protein: CASSSDRGWPGNTIYF.

The chain joins TRBV4-2 to TRBJ1-1; no clear D. The CDR3 loop spans 14 amino acids. Deletions cut 4 bases from V and 3 bases from J, with 12 bases between. In germline, CDR1 is LGHNA, CDR2 YNFKEQ. The CDR3 nucleotides are TGTGCCAGCAGCCCTCGGTGGGGAGACACTGAAGCTTTCTTT. This translates into CASSPRWGDTEAFF.

In its sample, this clonotype was seen many times. The V gene is TRBV2, the J gene TRBJ2-7, with D tentatively TRBD1 (6 bases). V was trimmed by 8 bases and J by 3 bases, leaving 14 bases between them. This CDR3 has 13 amino acids. Per germline, CDR1 SNHLY and CDR2 FYNNEI. CDR3 sequence: CASFRDTNYEQYF. In nucleotides, the CDR3 is TGTGCCAGCTTCCGGGACACCAACTACGAGCAGTACTTC.

The chain employs TRBV27 and TRBJ2-2; D remains ambiguous. V gave up 0 bases and J gave up 1 base, with 15 bases separating them. This CDR3 spans 18 amino acids. Germline-derived CDR1 and CDR2 are MNHEY and SMNVEV (reference sequence). Written as DNA, the CDR3 is TGTGCCAGCAGTTTATCCTTTCGATCAGGTCGGAACACCGGGGAGCTGTTTTTT. Protein: CASSLSFRSGRNTGELFF.

This chain joins TRBV10-1 and TRBJ2-2; D not certain. V was shortened by 3 bases and J by 5 bases, with 7 bases between the two germline ends. CDR1 is WNHNN, CDR2 SYGVQD, per germline (reference sequence). The CDR3 totals 13 residues. Here the CDR3 DNA reads TGCGCCAGCAGTGAAGTTGAGACCGGGGAGCTGTTTTTT. It is translated as CASSEVETGELFF.

This clonotype was seen ten or more times. The chain couples TRBV7-6 to TRBJ1-1; D remains unclear. The germline V gene has CDR1 SGHVS and CDR2 FNYEAQ. V was trimmed by 5 bases and J by 2 bases, leaving 18 bases between them. The CDR3 totals 16 residues. The CDR3 nucleotides are TGTGCCAGCAGCCCACACCGCGCAGAACCTAACACTGAAGCTTTCTTT. Translation: CASSPHRAEPNTEAFF.

This clonotype was detected ten times or more. V gene TRBV12-3 or TRBV12-4 combines with J gene TRBJ1-6; TRBD1 matches at 9 bases. V was clipped by 7 bases and J by 6 bases; unmatched bases: 7. The CDR3 extends over 15 amino acids. CDR3 sequence reads: CASTLTGGLNSPLHF. CDR3 in DNA: TGTGCCAGCACCTTGACAGGGGGACTTAATTCACCCCTCCACTTT.

This chain uses TRBV9 with TRBJ2-2; 8 positions match TRBD1. The CDR3 is made up of 15 amino acids. In germline, CDR1 is SGDLS, CDR2 YYNGEE. With 2 bases clipped from V and 1 base from J, the junction kept 1 base outside the gene matches. For the CDR3, the DNA is TGTGCCAGCAGCGTGGGACAGGAGAACACCGGGGAGCTGTTTTTT. As protein: CASSVGQENTGELFF.

In this sample, this clonotype turned up a few times. The chain employs TRBV12-5 and TRBJ2-2, with a possible D match to TRBD1 (6 bases). The CDR3 length is 21 residues. The germline gives CDR1 LGHNT, CDR2 FRNRAP. Deletions cut 1 base from V and 4 bases from J, with 28 bases between. CDR3 nucleotides: TGTGCTAGTGGTTTGGCTAAATCCCCCAGGACAGACCGGATCACCACCGGGGAGCTGTTTTTT. Amino acid sequence: CASGLAKSPRTDRITTGELFF.

This clonotype was picked up a small number of times. This rearrangement joins TRBV5-5 to TRBJ2-3; D gene unclear. V shed 0 bases and J shed 3 bases, with 11 bases lying between them. Germline lookup yields CDR1 SGHKS and CDR2 YYEKEE (reference sequence). This CDR3 contains 15 residues. The CDR3 is CASSLGPLGTDTQYF. In DNA form, the CDR3 reads TGTGCCAGCAGCTTGGGACCCCTGGGAACAGATACGCAGTATTTT.

There are many counts of this clonotype. The CDR3 protein is CASSLALAGSYNEQFF. CDR3 in DNA: TGTGCCAGCAGCTTAGCTCTGGCGGGGTCCTACAATGAGCAGTTCTTC. The gene calls are TRBV7-9 and TRBJ2-1, with a possible D match to TRBD2 (6 bases). The CDR3 covers 16 residues. The V gene's germline CDR1 is SEHNR and CDR2 FQNEAQ (reference sequence). The V end was cut by 0 bases, the J end by 1 base, with 10 bases between.

About this clonotype itself: A much larger clone lies a single base off, so this may be a read error. The chain uses TRBV18 and TRBJ2-1; TRBD1 matches at 9 bases. Germline CDR1 and CDR2: KGHSH and LQKENI. The length of the CDR3 is 16 residues. J was trimmed by 7 bases and V by 5 bases; bases with no gene match: 12. The CDR3 reads CASSAPGTGLNNEQFF. The DNA of the CDR3 is TGTGCCAGCTCAGCGCCCGGGACAGGGTTGAATAATGAGCAGTTCTTC.

The J gene is TRBJ2-1, the V gene TRBV5-1, with 11 bases lining up with TRBD2. Losses at the gene ends were 2 bases for V and 9 bases for J; bases not matched to a gene: 13. Germline CDR1 SGHRS, CDR2 YFSETQ. The CDR3 has 17 amino acids. The CDR3 DNA sequence: TGCGCCAGCAGCTTTAGCGGGGGGGCCCTTACAACTCCTGAGCAGTTCTTC. This sequence encodes CASSFSGGALTTPEQFF.